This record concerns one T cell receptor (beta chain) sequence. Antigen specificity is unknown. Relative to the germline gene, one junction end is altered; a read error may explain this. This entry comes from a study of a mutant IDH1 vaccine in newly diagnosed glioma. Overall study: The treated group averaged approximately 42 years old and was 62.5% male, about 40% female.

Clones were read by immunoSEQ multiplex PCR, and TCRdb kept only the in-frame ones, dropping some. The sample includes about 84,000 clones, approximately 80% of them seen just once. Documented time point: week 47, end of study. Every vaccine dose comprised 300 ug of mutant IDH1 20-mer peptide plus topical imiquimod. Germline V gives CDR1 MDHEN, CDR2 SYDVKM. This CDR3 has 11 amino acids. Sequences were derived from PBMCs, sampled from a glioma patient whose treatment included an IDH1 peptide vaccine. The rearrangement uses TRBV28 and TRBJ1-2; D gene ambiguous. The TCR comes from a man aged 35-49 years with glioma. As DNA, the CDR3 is TGTGCCAGCAGGGCTAGGACGCCCACGGTCTTC. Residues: CASRARTPTVF.